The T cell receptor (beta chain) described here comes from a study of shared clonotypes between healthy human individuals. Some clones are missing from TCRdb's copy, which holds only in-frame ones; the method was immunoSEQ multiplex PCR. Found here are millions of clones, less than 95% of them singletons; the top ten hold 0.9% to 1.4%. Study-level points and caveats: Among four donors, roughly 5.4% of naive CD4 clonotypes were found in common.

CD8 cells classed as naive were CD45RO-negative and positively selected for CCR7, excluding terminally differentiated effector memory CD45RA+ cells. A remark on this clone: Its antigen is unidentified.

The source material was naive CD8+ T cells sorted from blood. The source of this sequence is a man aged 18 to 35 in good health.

The CDR3 loop reads CASSPREDLMTGELFF. The CDR3 coding sequence is TGTGCCAGCAGCCCCCGAGAAGACCTTATGACCGGGGAGCTGTTTTTT. The rearrangement links TRBV7-9 to TRBJ2-2; D not resolved. CDR1 and CDR2 from the germline V gene are SEHNR and FQNEAQ (reference sequence). The CDR3 consists of 16 residues. Trimming took 5 bases from V and 5 from J, leaving 18 bases between them.